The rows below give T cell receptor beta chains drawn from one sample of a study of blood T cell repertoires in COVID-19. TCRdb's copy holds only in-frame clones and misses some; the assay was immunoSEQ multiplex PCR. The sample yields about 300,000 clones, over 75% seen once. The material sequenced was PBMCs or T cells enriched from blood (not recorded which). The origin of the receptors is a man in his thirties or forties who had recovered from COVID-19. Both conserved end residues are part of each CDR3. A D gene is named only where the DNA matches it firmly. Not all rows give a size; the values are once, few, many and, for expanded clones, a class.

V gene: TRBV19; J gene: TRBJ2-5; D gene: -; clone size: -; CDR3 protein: CASSIGGTFRETQYF; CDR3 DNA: TGTGCCAGTAGTATTGGCGGGACTTTTAGAGAGACCCAGTACTTC
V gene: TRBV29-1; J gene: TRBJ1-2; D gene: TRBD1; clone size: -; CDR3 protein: CSVEGSDRGNYGYTF; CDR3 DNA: TGCAGCGTTGAAGGGTCGGACAGGGGGAACTATGGCTACACCTTC
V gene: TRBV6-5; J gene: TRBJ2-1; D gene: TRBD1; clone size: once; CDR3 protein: CASNPGTAYYNEQFF; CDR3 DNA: TGTGCCAGCAATCCCGGGACAGCCTACTACAATGAGCAGTTCTTC
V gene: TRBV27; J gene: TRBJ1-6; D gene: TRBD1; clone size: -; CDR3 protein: CASSLTTGNSPLHF; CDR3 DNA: TGTGCCAGCAGTTTGACGACAGGGAATTCACCCCTCCACTTT
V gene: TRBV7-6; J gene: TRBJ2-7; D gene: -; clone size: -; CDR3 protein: CASSLGRESYEQYF; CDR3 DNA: TGTGCCAGCAGCTTAGGGCGGGAATCTTACGAGCAGTACTTC
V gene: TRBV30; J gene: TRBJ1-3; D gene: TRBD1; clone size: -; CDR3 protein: CAWGRRQGSLNTIYF; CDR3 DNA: TGTGCCTGGGGCCGGCGACAGGGGAGTTTGAACACCATATATTTT
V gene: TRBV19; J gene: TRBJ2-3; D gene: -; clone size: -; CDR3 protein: CASTRWGQGDTQYF; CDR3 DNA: TGTGCCAGTACCAGGTGGGGGCAGGGAGATACGCAGTATTTT
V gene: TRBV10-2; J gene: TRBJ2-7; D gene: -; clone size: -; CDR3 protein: CASRPTVSYEQYF; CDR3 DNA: TGCGCCAGCAGGCCCACAGTATCCTACGAGCAGTACTTC
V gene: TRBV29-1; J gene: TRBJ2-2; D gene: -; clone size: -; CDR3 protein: CSVGAPRGLRQTGELFF; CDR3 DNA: TGCAGCGTTGGCGCCCCTCGGGGACTCCGGCAAACCGGGGAGCTGTTTTTT
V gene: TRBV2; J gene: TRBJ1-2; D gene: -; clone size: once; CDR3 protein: CASSARDYGYTF; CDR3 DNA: TGTGCCAGCAGCGCGCGAGACTATGGCTACACCTTC
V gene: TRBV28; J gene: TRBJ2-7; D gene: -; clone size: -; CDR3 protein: CASSSFRRSYEQYF; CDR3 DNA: TGTGCCAGCAGTTCCTTTCGGAGATCTTACGAGCAGTACTTC
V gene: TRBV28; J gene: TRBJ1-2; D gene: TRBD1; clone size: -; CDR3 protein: CATRDRVNYGYTF; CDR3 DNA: TGTGCCACAAGGGACAGGGTTAACTATGGCTACACCTTC
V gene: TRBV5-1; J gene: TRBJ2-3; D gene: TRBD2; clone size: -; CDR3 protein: CASSLTSGSPGGTDTQYF; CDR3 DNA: TGCGCCAGCAGCTTGACTAGCGGGAGTCCGGGGGGCACAGATACGCAGTATTTT
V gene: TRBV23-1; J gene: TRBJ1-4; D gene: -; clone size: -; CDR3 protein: CASSQRGNDTTTSNEKLFF; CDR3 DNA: TGCGCCAGCAGTCAACGGGGTAACGATACAACGACATCTAATGAAAAACTGTTTTTT
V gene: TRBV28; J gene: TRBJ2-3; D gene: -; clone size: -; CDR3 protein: CASSPPGVENTQYF; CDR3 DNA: TGTGCCAGCAGTCCTCCGGGGGTCGAAAATACGCAGTATTTT
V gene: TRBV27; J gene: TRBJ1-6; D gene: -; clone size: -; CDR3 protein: CASSSPLGSSYNSPLHF; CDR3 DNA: TGTGCCAGCAGTTCCCCCCTGGGGAGCTCCTATAATTCACCCCTCCACTTT
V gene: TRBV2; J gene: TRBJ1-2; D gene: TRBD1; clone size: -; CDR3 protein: CASGTGGNYGYTF; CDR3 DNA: TGTGCCAGCGGGACAGGGGGGAACTATGGCTACACCTTC